The T cell receptor (beta chain) under discussion was sequenced for a study of blood T cell repertoires in COVID-19. Study-wide context: Acute and convalescent COVID-19 specimens originated in the United States, Italy and Spain. In each case, the material was cDNA or gDNA derived from T cells, B-cell-depleted T cells, or PBMCs.

The CDR3 consists of 12 residues. Trimming took 5 bases from V and 0 from J, leaving 4 bases between them. Germline values: CDR1 SGHVS, CDR2 FNYEAQ. Source study methods: How many nucleated cells were present was estimated from reference gene primer amplification. Clones were read by immunoSEQ multiplex PCR, and TCRdb kept only the in-frame ones, dropping some. From that table come the V and J calls and clone size; the DNA was used to work out D and trimming. This table has 150,000 or so clones, about 88% appearing once. This chain links TRBV7-6 with TRBJ2-5; D not certain. The sample consisted of peripheral blood. The receptor comes from a human donor in a cohort sampled during active COVID-19. The CDR3 DNA is TGTGCCAGCAGCCTGTACCAAGAGACCCAGTACTTC. This encodes CASSLYQETQYF.